What follows is one T cell receptor (beta chain) and its context. Its target is not known. In germline, CDR1 is SNHLY, CDR2 FYNNEI. The CDR3 extends over 14 amino acids. Deletions cut 9 bases from V and 4 bases from J, with 18 bases between. Per-sample PBMC isolation yielded at least 7 million cells. Per individual sample, total RNA of at least 6 micrograms was extracted. Primed by a sample-barcoded 5' primer and a J-beta primer mix, a second PCR proceeded for about 7 to 11 cycles. TCRdb recomputed calls from the 5' RACE reads with MiXCR, one row per CDR3 protein. The sample yields 650,000 to 1,000,000 distinct CDR3 sequences, about 36% seen once. The data stem from a study of blood T cells in healthy people across ages. Study-wide results and caveats: A strong correlation was found between TCR beta diversity and the percentage of naive T cells.

The V and J genes are TRBV2 and TRBJ2-5; perhaps TRBD2 as D (6 bases). The sample comprised blood. The sequence came from a man between 18 and 29 years old in good health. CDR3 nucleotide sequence: TGTGCCAGTAGAGAGACCGGGACTCGAGAGACCCAGTACTTC. This codes for CASRETGTRETQYF.